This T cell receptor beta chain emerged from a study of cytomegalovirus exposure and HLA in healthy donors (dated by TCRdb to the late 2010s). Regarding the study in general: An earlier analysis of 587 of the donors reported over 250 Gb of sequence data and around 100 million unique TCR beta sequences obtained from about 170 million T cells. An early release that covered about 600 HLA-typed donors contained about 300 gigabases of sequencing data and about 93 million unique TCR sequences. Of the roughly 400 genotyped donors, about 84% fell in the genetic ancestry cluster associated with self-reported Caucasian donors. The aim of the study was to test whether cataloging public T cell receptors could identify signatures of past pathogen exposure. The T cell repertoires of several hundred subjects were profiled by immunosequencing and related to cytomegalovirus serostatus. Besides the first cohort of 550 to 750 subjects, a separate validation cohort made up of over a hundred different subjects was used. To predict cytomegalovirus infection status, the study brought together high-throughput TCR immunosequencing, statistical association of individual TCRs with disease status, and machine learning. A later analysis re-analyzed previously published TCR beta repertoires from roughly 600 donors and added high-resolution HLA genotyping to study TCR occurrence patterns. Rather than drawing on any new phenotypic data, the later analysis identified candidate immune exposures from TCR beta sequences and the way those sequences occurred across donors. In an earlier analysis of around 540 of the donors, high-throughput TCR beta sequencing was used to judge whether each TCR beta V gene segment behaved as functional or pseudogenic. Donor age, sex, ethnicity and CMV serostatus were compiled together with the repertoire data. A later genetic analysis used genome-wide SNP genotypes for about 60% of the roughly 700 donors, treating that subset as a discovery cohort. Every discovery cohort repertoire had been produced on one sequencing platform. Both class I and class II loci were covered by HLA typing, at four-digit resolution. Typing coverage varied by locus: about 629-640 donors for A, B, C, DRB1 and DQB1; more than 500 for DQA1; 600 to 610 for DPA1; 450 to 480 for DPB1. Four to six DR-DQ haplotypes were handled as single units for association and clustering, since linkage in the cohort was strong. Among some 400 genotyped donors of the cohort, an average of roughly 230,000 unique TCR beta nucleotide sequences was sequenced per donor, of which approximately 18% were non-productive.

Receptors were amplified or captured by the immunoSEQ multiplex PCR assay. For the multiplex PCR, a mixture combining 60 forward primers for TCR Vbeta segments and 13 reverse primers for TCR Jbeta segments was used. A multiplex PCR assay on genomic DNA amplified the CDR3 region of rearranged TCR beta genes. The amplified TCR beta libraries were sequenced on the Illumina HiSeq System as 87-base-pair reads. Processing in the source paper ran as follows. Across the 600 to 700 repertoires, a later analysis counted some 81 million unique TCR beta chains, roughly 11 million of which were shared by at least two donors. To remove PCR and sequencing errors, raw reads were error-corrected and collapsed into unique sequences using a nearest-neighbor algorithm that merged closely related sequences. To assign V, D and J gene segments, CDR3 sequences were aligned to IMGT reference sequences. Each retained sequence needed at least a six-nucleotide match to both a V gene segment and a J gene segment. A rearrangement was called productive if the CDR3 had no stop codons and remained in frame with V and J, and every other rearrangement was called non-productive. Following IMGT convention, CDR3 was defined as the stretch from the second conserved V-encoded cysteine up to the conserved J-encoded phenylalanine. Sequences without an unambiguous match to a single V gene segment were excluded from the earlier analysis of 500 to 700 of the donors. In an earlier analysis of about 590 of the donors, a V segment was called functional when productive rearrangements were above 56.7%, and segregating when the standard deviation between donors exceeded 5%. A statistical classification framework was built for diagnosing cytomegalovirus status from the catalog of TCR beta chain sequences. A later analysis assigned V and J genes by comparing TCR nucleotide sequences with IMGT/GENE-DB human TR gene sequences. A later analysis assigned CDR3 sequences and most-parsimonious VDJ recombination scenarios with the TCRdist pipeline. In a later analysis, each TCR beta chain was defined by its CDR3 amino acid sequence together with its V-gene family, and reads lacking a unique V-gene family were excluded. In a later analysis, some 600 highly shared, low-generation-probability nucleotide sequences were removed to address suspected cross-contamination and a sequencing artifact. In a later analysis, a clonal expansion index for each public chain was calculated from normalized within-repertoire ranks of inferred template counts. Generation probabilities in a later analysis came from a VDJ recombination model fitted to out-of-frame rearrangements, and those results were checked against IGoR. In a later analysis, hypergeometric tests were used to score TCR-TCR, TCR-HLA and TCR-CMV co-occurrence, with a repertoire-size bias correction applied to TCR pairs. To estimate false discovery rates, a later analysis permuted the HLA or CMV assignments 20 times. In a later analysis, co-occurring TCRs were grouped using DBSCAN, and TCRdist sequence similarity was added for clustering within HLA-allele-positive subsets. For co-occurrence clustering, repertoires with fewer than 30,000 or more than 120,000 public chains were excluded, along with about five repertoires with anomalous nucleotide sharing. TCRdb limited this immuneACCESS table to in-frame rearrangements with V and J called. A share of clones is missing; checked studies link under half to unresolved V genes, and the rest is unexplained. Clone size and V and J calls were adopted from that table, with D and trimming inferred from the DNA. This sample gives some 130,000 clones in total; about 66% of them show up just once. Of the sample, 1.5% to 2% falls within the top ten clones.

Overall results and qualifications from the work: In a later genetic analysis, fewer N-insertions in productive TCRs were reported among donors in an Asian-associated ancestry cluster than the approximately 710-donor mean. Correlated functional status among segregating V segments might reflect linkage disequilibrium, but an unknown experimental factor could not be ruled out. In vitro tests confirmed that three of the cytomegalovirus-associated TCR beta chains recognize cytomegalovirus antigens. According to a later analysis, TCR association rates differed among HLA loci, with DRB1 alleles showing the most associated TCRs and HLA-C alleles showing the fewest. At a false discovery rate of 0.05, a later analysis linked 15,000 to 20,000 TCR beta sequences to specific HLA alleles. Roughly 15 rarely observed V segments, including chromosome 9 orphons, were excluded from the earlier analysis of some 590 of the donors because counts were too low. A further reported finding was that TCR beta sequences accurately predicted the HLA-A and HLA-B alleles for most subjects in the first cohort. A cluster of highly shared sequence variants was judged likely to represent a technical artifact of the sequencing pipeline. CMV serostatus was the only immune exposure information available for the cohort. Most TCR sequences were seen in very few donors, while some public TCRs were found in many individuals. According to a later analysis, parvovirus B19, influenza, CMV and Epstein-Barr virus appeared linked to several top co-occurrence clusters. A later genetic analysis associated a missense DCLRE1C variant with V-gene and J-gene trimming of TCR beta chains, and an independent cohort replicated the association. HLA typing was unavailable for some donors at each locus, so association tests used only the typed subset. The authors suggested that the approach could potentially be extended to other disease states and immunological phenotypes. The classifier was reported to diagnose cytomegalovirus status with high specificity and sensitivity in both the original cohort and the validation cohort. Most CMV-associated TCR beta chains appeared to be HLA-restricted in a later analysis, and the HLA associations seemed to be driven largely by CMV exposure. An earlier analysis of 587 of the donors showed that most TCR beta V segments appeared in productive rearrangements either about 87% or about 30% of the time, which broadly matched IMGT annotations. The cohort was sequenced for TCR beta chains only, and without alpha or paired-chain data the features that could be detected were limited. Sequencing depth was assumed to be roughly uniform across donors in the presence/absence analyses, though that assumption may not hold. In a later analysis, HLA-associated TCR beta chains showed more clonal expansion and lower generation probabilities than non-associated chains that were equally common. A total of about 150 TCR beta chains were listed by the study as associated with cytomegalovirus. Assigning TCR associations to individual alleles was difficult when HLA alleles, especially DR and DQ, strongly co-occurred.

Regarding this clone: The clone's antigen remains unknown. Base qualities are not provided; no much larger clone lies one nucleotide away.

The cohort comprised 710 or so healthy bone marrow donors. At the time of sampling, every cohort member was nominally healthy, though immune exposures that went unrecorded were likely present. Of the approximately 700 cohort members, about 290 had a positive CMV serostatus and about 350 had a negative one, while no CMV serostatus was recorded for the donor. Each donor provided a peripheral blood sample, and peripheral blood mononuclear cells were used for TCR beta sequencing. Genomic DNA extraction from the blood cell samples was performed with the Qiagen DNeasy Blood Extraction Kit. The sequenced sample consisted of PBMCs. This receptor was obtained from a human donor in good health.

CDR3 loop: CASSYISSGSHEQYF. The nucleotide sequence is TGTGCCAGCAGTTACATTTCTAGCGGGAGTCACGAGCAGTACTTC. The sequence links TRBV6-5 to TRBJ2-7; 10 nucleotides in the junction match TRBD2. Taken from the germline V gene, the CDR1 and CDR2 loops are MNHEY and SVGAGI. After removal of 2 bases from V and 5 bases from J, the junction retains 6 bases not matched to a gene. Spanning cysteine to phenylalanine, the CDR3 consists of 15 amino acids. CDR3 DNA is the only sequence kept; it has 45 bases, read in frame from the first base.